The 11 T cell receptor beta chains reported below all come from one sample, sequenced in a study of shared clonotypes between healthy human individuals. The naive CD8 subset, CD45RO-negative cells positively selected for CCR7, excluded terminally differentiated effector memory CD45RA+ cells. Clones were sequenced by immunoSEQ multiplex PCR, and TCRdb holds only the in-frame ones, with some missing. The sample shows hundreds of thousands of clones, 95% to 97% of them seen only once. Material for sequencing was naive CD8+ T cells sorted from blood. The receptor set was obtained from a woman aged 30 to 39 in good health.

The V gene is TRBV7-9, the J gene TRBJ2-5, with D uncertain. The V and J ends lost 4 bases and 3 bases respectively, with 12 bases between them. This CDR3 spans 14 amino acids. CDR1 is SEHNR, CDR2 FQNEAQ, per germline (reference sequence). As DNA, the CDR3 is TGTGCCAGCAGCTATGGCCCAGCCAAAGAGACCCAGTACTTC. Translation: CASSYGPAKETQYF.

This clone has just one count. The rearrangement joins TRBV7-9 to TRBJ2-5; 12 nucleotides align to TRBD2. The germline CDR1 and CDR2 sequences are SEHNR and FQNEAQ (reference sequence). V shed 4 bases, J shed 3 bases, and the junction held 9 bases outside the gene matches. CDR3 length equals 17 residues. Written as DNA, the CDR3 is TGTGCCAGCAGCTCGCGGACTAGCGGGATGGAAGAAGAGACCCAGTACTTC. Its translation: CASSSRTSGMEEETQYF. The whole variable domain, remainder taken from reference TRBV7-9 and TRBJ2-5, is DTGVSQNPRHKITKRGQNVTFRCDPISEHNRLYWYRQTLGQGPEFLTYFQNEAQLEKSRLLSDRFSAERPKGSFSTLEIQRTEQGDSAMYLCASSSRTSGMEEETQYFGPGTRLLVL.

The chain joins TRBV19 to TRBJ2-7; possibly TRBD1 or TRBD2 for D (6 bases each). Germline V gene sequence: CDR1 LNHDA, CDR2 SQIVND (reference sequence). Between the trimmed V and J ends, which lost 6 bases and 5 bases, there was a span of 14 bases. This CDR3 contains 13 residues. In DNA, the CDR3 is TGTGCCAGTAGACCCAGGGGAGGCGACGAGCAGTACTTC. Its translation is CASRPRGGDEQYF.

This clone has just one count. The V and J genes are TRBV4-1 and TRBJ1-1, with D perhaps matching TRBD1 (6 bases). The CDR3 extends over 17 amino acids. Germline CDR1 MGHRA, CDR2 YSYEKL. V was cut by 5 bases and J by 4 bases, with 23 bases left in between. This CDR3 reads CASSDQGQGFTSTEAFF. CDR3 coding DNA: TGCGCCAGCAGCGACCAGGGGCAGGGGTTTACGAGCACTGAAGCTTTCTTT.

This chain links TRBV19 with TRBJ2-7; D unclear. The length of the CDR3 is 11 residues. Trimming shortened V by 5 bases and J by 5 bases, and 7 bases separated the two germline ends. CDR1 LNHDA and CDR2 SQIVND come from the germline V gene (reference sequence). In DNA, the CDR3 is TGTGCCAGTAGTTTAGGGAACGAGCAGTACTTC. Its protein product is CASSLGNEQYF. Supplemented by reference TRBV19 and TRBJ2-7, the full variable domain reads DGGITQSPKYLFRKEGQNVTLSCEQNLNHDAMYWYRQDPGQGLRLIYYSQIVNDFQKGDIAEGYSVSREKKESFPLTVTSAQKNPTAFYLCASSLGNEQYFGPGTRLTVT.

The chain uses TRBV28 and TRBJ1-2, with D possibly matching TRBD1 (6 bases). The CDR3 is 14 residues long. The germline V and J ends were trimmed by 1 base and 2 bases, with 8 bases remaining between them. The germline V gene encodes CDR1 MDHEN and CDR2 SYDVKM. CDR3 region: CASSLSQGNYGYTF. The CDR3 DNA reads TGTGCCAGCAGTTTATCGCAGGGGAACTATGGCTACACCTTC.

The V gene is TRBV27, the J gene TRBJ2-1; 10 positions match TRBD2. This CDR3 is 16 amino acids long. The V gene end was trimmed by 5 bases and the J gene end by 4 bases; junction bases not matched to a gene: 8. Germline CDR1 is MNHEY and CDR2 is SMNVEV (reference sequence). CDR3 amino acids: CASSPHPSGSYNEQFF. CDR3 coding DNA: TGTGCCAGCAGTCCCCATCCTAGCGGGAGTTACAATGAGCAGTTCTTC.

This rearrangement joins TRBV5-1 to TRBJ1-5; D ambiguous. Looked up from germline, CDR1 is SGHRS and CDR2 is YFSETQ. The CDR3 covers 14 residues. Trimming took off 2 bases at V and 9 bases at J, with 15 bases between the two ends. CDR3 in amino acids: CASSLDPGARPQHF. The CDR3 coding sequence is TGCGCCAGCAGCTTAGACCCAGGCGCTAGGCCCCAGCATTTT.

This chain connects TRBV2 to TRBJ2-3; possibly TRBD2 for D (5 bases). The CDR3 is 14 amino acids. V lost 8 bases and J 4 bases, leaving 16 bases between the germline ends. Germline-derived CDR1 and CDR2 are SNHLY and FYNNEI. The CDR3 DNA reads as TGTGCCAGCCCCCCGCGAGGGTCGCCAGATACGCAGTATTTT. As protein: CASPPRGSPDTQYF.

J is TRBJ2-6 and V is TRBV7-3; the D is unclear. Germline CDR1 reads SGHTA; CDR2 reads FQGTGA. V lost 5 bases and J 5 bases, leaving 22 bases between the germline ends. The length of the CDR3 is 18 residues. CDR3 nucleotide sequence: TGTGCCAGCAGCCGATCGTTACGCTTACAAAGTCGGGCCAACGTCCTGACTTTC. This codes for CASSRSLRLQSRANVLTF.

This clone was seen just once. J is TRBJ2-1 and V is TRBV7-8; D gene unclear. The CDR3 covers 15 residues. Trimming took off 5 bases at V and 6 bases at J, with 17 bases between the two ends. CDR1 is SGHVS, CDR2 FQNEAQ, per germline. The CDR3 is CASSIQAALLNEQFF. The CDR3 DNA reads as TGTGCCAGCAGCATCCAGGCGGCACTCCTCAATGAGCAGTTCTTC.